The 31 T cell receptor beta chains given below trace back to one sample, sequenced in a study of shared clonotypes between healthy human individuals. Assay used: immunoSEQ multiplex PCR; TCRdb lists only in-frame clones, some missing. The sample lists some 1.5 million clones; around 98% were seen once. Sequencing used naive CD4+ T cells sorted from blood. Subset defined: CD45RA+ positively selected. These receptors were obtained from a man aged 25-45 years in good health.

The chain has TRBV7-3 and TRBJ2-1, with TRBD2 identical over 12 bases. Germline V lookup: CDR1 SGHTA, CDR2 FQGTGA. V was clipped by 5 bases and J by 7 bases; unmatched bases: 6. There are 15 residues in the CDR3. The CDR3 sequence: CASSRTSGAPNEQFF. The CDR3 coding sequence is TGTGCCAGCAGCCGGACTAGCGGGGCCCCTAATGAGCAGTTCTTC.

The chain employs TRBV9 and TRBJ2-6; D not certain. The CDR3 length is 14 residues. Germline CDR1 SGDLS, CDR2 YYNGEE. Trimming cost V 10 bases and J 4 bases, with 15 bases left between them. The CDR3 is CASASDEGANVLTF. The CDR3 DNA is TGTGCCTCAGCATCAGATGAGGGGGCCAACGTCCTGACTTTC. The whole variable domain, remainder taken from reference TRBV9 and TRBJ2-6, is DSGVTQTPKHLITATGQRVTLRCSPRSGDLSVYWYQQSLDQGLQFLIQYYNGEERAKGNILERFSAQQFPDLHSELNLSSLELGDSALYFCASASDEGANVLTFGAGSRLTVL.

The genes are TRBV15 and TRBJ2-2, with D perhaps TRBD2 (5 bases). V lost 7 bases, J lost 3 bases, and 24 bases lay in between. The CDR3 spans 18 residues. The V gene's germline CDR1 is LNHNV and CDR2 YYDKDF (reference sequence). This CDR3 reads CATNSKSRLHTHTGELFF. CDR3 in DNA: TGTGCCACCAACTCGAAATCCCGACTACATACACACACCGGGGAGCTGTTTTTT.

CDR3 nucleotide sequence: TGTGCCAGCTCACCCGCGCATTCAGGCGGCTCTGGAAACACCATATATTTT. It yields the protein CASSPAHSGGSGNTIYF. The chain recombines TRBV18 with TRBJ1-3, with D uncertain. This CDR3 region has 17 residues. The V and J ends lost 3 bases and 0 bases respectively, with 15 bases between them. Germline lookup yields CDR1 KGHSH and CDR2 LQKENI.

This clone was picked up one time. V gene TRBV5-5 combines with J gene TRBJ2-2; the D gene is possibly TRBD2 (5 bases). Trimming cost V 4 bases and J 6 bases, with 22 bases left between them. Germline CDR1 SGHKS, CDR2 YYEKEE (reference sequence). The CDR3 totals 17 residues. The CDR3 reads CASSPGMATQVPGELFF. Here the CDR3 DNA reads TGTGCCAGCAGCCCGGGGATGGCTACCCAAGTTCCCGGGGAGCTGTTTTTT.

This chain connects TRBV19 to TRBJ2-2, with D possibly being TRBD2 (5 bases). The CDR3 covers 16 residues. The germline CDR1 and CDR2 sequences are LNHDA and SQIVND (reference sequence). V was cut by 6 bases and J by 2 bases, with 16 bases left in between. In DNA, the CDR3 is TGTGCCAGTAGGACCCCGGGGTGGTATAACACCGGGGAGCTGTTTTTT. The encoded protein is CASRTPGWYNTGELFF.

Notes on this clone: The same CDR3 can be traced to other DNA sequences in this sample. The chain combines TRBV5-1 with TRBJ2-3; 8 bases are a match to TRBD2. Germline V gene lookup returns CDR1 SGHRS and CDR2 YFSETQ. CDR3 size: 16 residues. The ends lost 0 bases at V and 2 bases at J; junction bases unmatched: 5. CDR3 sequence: CASSLAPSGLTDTQYF. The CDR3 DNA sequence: TGCGCCAGCAGCTTGGCGCCTAGCGGGCTCACAGATACGCAGTATTTT.

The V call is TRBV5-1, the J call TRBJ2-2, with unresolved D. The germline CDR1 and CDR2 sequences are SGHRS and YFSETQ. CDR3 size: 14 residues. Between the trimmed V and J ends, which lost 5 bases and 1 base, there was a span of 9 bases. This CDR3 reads CASSKGQNTGELFF. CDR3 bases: TGCGCCAGCAGTAAGGGCCAGAACACCGGGGAGCTGTTTTTT. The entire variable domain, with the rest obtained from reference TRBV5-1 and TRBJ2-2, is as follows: KAGVTQTPRYLIKTRGQQVTLSCSPISGHRSVSWYQQTPGQGLQFLFEYFSETQRNKGNFPGRFSGRQFSNSRSEMNVSTLELGDSALYLCASSKGQNTGELFFGEGSRLTVL.

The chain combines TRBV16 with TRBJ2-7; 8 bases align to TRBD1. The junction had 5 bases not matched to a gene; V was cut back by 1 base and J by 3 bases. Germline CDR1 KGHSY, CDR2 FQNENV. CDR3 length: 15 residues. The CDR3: CASSQFQGAFYEQYF. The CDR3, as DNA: TGTGCCAGCAGCCAATTTCAGGGGGCTTTCTACGAGCAGTACTTC.

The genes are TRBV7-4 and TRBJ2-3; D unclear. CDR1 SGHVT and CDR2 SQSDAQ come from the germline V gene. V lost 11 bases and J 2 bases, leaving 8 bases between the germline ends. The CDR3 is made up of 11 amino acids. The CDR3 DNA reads TGTGCCGGATCCCTCACAGATACGCAGTATTTT. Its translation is CAGSLTDTQYF.

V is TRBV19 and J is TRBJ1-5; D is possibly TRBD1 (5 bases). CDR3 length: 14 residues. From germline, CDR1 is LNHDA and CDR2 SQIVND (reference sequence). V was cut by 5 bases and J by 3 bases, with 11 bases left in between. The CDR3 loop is CASSEQAINQPQHF. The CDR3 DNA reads TGTGCCAGTAGTGAACAGGCGATCAATCAGCCCCAGCATTTT.

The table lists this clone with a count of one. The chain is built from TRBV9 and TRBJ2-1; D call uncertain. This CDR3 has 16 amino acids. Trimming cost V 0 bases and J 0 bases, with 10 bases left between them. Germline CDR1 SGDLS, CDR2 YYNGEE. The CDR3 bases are TGTGCCAGCAGCGTAGCAGCGCCCAGCTCCTACAATGAGCAGTTCTTC. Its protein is CASSVAAPSSYNEQFF.

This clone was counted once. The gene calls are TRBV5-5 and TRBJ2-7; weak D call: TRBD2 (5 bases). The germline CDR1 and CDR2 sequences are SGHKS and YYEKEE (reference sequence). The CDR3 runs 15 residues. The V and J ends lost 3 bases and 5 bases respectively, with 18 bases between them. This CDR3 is CASSSRRLAPNEQYF. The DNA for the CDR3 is TGTGCCAGCAGCTCCCGTCGGCTAGCTCCCAACGAGCAGTACTTC.

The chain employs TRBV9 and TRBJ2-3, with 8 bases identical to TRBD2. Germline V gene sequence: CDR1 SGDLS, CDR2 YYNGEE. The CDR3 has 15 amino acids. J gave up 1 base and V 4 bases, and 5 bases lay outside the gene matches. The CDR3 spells CASSPRGGRTDTQYF. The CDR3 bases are TGTGCCAGCAGCCCCCGGGGGGGGCGCACAGATACGCAGTATTTT.

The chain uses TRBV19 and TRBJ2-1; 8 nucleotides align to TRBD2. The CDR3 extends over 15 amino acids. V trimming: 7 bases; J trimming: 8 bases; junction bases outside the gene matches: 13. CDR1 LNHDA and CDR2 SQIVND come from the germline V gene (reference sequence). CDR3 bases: TGTGCCAGTACCCCCCGGGGGCTAGCGGGCGATGAGCAGTTCTTC. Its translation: CASTPRGLAGDEQFF.

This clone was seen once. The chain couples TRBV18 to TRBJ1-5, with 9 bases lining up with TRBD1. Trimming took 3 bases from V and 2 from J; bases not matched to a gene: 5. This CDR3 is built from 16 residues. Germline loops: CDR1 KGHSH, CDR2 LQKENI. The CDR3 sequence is CASSPPGTGRNQPQHF. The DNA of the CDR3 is TGTGCCAGCTCACCTCCCGGGACAGGGCGCAATCAGCCCCAGCATTTT.

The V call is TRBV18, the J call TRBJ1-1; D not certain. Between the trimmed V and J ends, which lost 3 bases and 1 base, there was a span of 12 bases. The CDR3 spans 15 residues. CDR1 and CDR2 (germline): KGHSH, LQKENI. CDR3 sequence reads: CASSPAARQNTEAFF. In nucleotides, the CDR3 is TGTGCCAGCTCACCGGCGGCCCGGCAGAACACTGAAGCTTTCTTT.

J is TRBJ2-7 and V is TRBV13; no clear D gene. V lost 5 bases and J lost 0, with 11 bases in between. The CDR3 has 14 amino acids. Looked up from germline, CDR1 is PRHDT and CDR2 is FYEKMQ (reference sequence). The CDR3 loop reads CASSEKPFSYEQYF. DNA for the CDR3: TGTGCCAGCAGCGAGAAACCCTTCTCCTACGAGCAGTACTTC. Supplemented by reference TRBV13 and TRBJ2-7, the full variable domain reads AAGVIQSPRHLIKEKRETATLKCYPIPRHDTVYWYQQGPGQDPQFLISFYEKMQSDKGSIPDRFSAQQFSDYHSELNMSSLELGDSALYFCASSEKPFSYEQYFGPGTRLTVT.

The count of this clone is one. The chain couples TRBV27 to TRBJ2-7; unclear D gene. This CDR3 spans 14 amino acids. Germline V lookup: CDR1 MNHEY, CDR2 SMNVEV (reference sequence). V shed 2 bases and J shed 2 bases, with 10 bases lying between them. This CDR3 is CASSLNIGTYEQYF. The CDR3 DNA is TGTGCCAGCAGTTTAAACATCGGTACCTACGAGCAGTACTTC.

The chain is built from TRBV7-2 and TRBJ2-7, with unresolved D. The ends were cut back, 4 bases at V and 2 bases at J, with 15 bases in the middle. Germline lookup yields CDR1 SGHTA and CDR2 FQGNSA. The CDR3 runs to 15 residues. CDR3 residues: CASSSVVRATYEQYF. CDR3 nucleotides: TGTGCCAGCAGCTCGGTGGTTCGAGCTACCTACGAGCAGTACTTC.

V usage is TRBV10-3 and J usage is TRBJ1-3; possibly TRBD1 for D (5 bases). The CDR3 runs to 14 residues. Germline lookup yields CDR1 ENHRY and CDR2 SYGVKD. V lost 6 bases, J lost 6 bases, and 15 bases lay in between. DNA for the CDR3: TGTGCCATCAGGCCCGAAGGGGTGGTAAACACCATATATTTT. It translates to CAIRPEGVVNTIYF.

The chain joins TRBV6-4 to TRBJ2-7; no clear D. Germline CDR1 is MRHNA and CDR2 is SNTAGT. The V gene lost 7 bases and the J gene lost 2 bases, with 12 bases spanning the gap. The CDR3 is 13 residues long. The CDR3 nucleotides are TGTGCCAGCAAATGGTTGAATCCCTACGAGCAGTACTTC. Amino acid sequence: CASKWLNPYEQYF.

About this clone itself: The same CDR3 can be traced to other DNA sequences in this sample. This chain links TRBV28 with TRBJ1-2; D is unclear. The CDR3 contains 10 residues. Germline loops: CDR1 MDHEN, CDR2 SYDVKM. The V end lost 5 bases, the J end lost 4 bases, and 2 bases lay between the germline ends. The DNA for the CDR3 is TGTGCCAGCAGTGGCTATGGCTACACCTTC. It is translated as CASSGYGYTF.

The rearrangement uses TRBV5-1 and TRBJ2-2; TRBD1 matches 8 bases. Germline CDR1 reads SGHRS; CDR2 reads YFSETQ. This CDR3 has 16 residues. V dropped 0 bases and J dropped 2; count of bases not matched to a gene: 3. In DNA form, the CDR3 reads TGCGCCAGCAGCTTGGGGACAGGGATTAACACCGGGGAGCTGTTTTTT. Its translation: CASSLGTGINTGELFF.

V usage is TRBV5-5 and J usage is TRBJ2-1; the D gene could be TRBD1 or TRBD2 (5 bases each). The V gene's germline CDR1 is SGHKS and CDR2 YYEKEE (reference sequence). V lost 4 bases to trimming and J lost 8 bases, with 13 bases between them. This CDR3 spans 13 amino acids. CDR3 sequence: CASSAPGRDEQFF. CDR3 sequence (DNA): TGTGCCAGCAGCGCCCCGGGACGGGATGAGCAGTTCTTC.

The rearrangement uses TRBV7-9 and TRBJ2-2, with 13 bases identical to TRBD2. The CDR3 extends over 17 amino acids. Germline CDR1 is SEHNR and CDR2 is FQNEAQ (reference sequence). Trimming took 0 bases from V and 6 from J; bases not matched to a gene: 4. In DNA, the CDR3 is TGTGCCAGCAGCTTAGCCCGACTAGCGGGAGGTGCCGGGGAGCTGTTTTTT. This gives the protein CASSLARLAGGAGELFF.

The CDR3 DNA is TGTGCCAGCAGTACCCGACAGGCTCAGCCCCAGCATTTT. Translating it yields CASSTRQAQPQHF. The chain has TRBV6-5 and TRBJ1-5, with D possibly TRBD1 on 6 matching bases. Germline values: CDR1 MNHEY, CDR2 SVGAGI. The CDR3 consists of 13 residues. Trimming took 5 bases from V and 6 from J, leaving 11 bases between them.

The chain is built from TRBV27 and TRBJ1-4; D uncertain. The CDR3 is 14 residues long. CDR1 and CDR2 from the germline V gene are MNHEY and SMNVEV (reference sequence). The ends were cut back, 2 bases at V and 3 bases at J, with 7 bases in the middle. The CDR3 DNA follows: TGTGCCAGCAGTTTAGGCAGGTCTAATGAAAAACTGTTTTTT. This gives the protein CASSLGRSNEKLFF.

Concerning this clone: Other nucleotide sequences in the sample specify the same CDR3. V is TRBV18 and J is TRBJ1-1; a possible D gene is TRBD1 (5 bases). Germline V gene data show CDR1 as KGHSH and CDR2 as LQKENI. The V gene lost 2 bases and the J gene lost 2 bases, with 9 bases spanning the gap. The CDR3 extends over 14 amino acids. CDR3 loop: CASSPLGENTEAFF. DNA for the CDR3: TGTGCCAGCTCACCATTAGGGGAAAACACTGAAGCTTTCTTT.

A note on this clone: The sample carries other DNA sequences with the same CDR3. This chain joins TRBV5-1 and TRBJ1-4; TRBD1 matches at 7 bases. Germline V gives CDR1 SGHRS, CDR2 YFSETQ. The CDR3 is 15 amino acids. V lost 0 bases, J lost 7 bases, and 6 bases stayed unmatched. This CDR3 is CASSLGQGVGEKLFF. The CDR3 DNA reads TGCGCCAGCAGCTTGGGTCAGGGGGTTGGTGAAAAACTGTTTTTT.

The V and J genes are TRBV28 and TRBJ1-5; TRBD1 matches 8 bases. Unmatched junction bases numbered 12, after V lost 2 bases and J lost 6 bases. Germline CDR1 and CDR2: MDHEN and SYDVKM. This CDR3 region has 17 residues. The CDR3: CASSLGRQGLLSQPQHF. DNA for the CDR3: TGTGCCAGCAGTTTAGGTAGACAGGGGTTGTTGAGTCAGCCCCAGCATTTT.